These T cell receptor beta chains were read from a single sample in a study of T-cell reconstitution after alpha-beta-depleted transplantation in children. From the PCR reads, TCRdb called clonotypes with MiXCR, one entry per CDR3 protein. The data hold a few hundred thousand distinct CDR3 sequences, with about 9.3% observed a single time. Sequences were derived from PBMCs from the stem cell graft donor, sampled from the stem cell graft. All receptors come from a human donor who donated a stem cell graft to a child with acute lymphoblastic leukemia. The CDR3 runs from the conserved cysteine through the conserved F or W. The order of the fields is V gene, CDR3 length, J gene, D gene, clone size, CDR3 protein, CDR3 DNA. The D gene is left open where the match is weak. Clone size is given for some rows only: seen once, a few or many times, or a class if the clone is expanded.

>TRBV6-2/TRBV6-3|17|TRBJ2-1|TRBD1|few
CASSYWRGGTGGNEQFF
TGTGCCAGCAGTTACTGGCGCGGAGGGACAGGTGGAAATGAGCAGTTCTTC
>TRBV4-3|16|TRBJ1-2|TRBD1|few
CASSLGQGAANYGYTF
TGCGCCAGCAGCCTCGGACAGGGGGCAGCTAACTATGGCTACACCTTC
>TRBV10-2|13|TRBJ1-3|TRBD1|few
CASSESGGHTIYF
TGCGCCAGCAGTGAGTCAGGGGGCCACACCATATATTTT
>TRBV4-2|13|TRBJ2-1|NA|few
CASSQDFADEQFF
TGTGCCAGCAGCCAAGATTTCGCTGATGAGCAGTTCTTC
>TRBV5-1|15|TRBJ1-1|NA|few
CASSLVVGVNTEAFF
TGCGCCAGCAGCTTGGTTGTTGGTGTGAACACTGAAGCTTTCTTT
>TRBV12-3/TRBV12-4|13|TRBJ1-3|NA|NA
CASSLTSGNTIYF
TGTGCCAGCAGTTTAACGTCCGGAAACACCATATATTTT
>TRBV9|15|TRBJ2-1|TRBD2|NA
CASSVGGTSANEQFF
TGTGCCAGCAGCGTAGGGGGGACTAGCGCCAATGAGCAGTTCTTC
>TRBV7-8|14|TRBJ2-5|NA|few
CASSLLTDGETQYF
TGTGCCAGCAGCCTGCTCACAGACGGAGAGACCCAGTACTTC
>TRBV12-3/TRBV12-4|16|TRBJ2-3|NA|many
CASSPQGGRITDTQYF
TGTGCCAGCAGTCCCCAAGGGGGGCGCATCACAGATACGCAGTATTTT
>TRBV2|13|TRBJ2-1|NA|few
CATSTDFHNEQFF
TGTGCCACCAGCACCGATTTTCACAATGAGCAGTTCTTC
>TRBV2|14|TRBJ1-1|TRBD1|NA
CASSGQGVNTEAFF
TGTGCCAGCAGCGGACAGGGGGTGAACACTGAAGCTTTCTTT
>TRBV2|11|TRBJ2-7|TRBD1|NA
CARGTDYEQYF
TGTGCCAGGGGGACAGACTACGAGCAGTACTTC
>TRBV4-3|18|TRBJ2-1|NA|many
CASSQDPKGAAQYNEQFF
TGCGCCAGCAGCCAAGACCCCAAGGGAGCGGCGCAGTACAATGAGCAGTTCTTC
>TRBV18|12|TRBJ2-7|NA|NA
CASSSTREEQYF
TGTGCCAGCTCATCGACCCGGGAGGAGCAGTACTTC
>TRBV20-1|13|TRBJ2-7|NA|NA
CSARPPWDVEQYF
TGCAGTGCTAGACCCCCCTGGGATGTTGAGCAGTACTTC
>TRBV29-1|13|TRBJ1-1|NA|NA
CSVEVTGYTEAFF
TGCAGCGTTGAAGTGACGGGGTACACTGAAGCTTTCTTT
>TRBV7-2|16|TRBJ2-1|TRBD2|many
CASSLAAVAGVNEQFF
TGTGCCAGCAGCTTAGCGGCGGTAGCGGGAGTGAACGAGCAGTTCTTC
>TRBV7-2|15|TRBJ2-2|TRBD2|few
CASTRTSGYTGELFF
TGTGCCAGCACTCGGACTAGCGGTTACACCGGGGAGCTGTTTTTT
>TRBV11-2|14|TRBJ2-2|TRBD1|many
CASSRGQVRGELFF
TGTGCCAGCAGCCGAGGACAGGTCAGGGGGGAGCTGTTTTTT
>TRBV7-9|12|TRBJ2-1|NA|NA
CASSLAEYEQFF
TGTGCCAGCAGCTTAGCGGAGTATGAGCAGTTCTTC
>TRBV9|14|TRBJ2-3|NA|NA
CASSVVRASDTQYF
TGTGCCAGCAGCGTAGTCAGGGCGTCAGATACGCAGTATTTT
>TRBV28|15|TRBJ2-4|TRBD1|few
CASSYQTGGMNIQYF
TGTGCCAGCAGTTACCAGACAGGGGGCATGAACATTCAGTACTTC
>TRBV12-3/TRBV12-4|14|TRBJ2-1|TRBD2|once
CASSPGLAPVWPFF
TGTGCCAGCAGTCCCGGACTAGCGCCCGTTTGGCCGTTCTTC
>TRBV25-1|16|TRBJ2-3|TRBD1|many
CASSEMTGGITDTQYF
TGTGCCAGCAGTGAAATGACAGGGGGAATCACAGATACGCAGTATTTT
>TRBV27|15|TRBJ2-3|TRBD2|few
CASNALAGLTDTQYF
TGTGCCAGCAACGCGCTAGCGGGCCTCACAGATACGCAGTATTTT
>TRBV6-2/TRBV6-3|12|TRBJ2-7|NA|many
CASRPTQGAQYF
TGTGCCAGCAGACCAACACAGGGAGCGCAGTACTTC
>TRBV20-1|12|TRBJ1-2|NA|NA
CSARTGTYGYTF
TGCAGTGCCCGAACAGGGACCTATGGCTACACCTTC
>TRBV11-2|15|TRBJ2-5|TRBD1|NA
CASSRPVGTGGTQYF
TGTGCCAGCAGTCGCCCTGTCGGTACAGGGGGGACCCAGTACTTC
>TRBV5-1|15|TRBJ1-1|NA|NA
CASSQDWEGDTEAFF
TGCGCCAGCAGCCAGGACTGGGAAGGAGACACTGAAGCTTTCTTT
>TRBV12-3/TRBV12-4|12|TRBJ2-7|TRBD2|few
CASSGGYYEQYF
TGTGCCAGCAGCGGGGGGTACTACGAGCAGTACTTC
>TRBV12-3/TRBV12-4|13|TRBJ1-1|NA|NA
CASSHTGGPEAFF
TGTGCCAGCAGCCACACCGGGGGCCCTGAAGCTTTCTTT
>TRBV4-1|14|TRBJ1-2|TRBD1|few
CASSHDRDYYGYTF
TGCGCCAGCAGCCACGACAGGGACTACTATGGCTACACCTTC